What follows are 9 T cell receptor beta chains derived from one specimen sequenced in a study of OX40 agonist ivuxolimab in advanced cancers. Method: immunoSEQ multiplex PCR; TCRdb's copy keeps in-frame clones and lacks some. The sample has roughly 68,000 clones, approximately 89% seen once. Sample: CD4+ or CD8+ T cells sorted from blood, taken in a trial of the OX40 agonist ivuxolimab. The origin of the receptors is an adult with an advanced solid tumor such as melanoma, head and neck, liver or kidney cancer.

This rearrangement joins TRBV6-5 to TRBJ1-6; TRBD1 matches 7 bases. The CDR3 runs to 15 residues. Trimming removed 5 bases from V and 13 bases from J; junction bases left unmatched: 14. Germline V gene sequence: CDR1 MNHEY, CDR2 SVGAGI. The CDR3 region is CASSQTGPPLAPLHF. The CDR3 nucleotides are TGTGCCAGCAGTCAGACAGGGCCCCCGCTGGCGCCCCTCCACTTT.

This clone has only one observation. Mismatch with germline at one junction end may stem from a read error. The CDR3 DNA reads as TGTGCTAGCAGCTTAGGAGCGGGAGTGGTAGATACGCAGTATTTT. Its translation is CASSLGAGVVDTQYF. V is TRBV7-7 and J is TRBJ2-3; 8 bases are a match to TRBD2. The germline V gene has CDR1 SSHAT and CDR2 FNYEAQ (reference sequence). The CDR3 contains 15 residues.

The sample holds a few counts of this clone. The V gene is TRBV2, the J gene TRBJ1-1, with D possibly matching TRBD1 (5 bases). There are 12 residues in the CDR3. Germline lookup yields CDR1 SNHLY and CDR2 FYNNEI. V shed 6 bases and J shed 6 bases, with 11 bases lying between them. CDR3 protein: CASSRDYSEAFF. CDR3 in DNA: TGTGCCAGCAGCAGGGATTACTCTGAAGCTTTCTTT.

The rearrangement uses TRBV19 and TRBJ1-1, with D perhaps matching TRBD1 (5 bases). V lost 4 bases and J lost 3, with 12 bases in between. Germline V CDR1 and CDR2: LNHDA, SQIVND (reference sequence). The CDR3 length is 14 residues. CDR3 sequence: CASSNPGRYTEAFF. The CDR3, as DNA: TGTGCCAGTAGTAACCCAGGGCGGTACACTGAAGCTTTCTTT.

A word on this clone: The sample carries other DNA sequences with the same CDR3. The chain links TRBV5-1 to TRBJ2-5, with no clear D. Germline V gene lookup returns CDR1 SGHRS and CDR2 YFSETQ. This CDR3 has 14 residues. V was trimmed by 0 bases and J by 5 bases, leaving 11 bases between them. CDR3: CASSLGSGGETQYF. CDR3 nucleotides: TGCGCCAGCAGCTTGGGGTCGGGTGGGGAGACCCAGTACTTC.

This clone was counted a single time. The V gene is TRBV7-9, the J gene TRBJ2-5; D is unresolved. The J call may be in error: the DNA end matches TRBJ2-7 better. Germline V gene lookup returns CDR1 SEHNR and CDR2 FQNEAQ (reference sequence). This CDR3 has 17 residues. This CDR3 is CASSLGAPSFPDYEQYF. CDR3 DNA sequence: TGTGCCAGCAGCTTAGGAGCCCCCTCCTTTCCGGACTACGAGCAGTACTTC.

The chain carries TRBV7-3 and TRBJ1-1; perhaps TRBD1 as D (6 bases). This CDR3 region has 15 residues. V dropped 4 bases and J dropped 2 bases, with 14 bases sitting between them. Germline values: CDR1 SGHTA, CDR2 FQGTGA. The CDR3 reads CASSSTTGVNTEAFF. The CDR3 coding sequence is TGTGCCAGCAGCTCGACGACAGGAGTTAACACTGAAGCTTTCTTT.

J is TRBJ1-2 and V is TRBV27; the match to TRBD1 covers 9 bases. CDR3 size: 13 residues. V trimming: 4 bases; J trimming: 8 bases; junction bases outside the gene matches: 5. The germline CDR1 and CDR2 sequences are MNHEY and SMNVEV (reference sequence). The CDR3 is CASSSGQGRGYTF. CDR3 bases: TGTGCCAGCAGTTCGGGACAGGGAAGGGGCTACACCTTC.

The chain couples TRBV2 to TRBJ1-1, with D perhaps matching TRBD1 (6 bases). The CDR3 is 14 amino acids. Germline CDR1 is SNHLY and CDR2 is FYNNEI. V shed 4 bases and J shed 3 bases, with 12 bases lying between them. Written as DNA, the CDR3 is TGTGCCAGCAGTGGAGGACAGTATCACACTGAAGCTTTCTTT. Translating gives CASSGGQYHTEAFF.